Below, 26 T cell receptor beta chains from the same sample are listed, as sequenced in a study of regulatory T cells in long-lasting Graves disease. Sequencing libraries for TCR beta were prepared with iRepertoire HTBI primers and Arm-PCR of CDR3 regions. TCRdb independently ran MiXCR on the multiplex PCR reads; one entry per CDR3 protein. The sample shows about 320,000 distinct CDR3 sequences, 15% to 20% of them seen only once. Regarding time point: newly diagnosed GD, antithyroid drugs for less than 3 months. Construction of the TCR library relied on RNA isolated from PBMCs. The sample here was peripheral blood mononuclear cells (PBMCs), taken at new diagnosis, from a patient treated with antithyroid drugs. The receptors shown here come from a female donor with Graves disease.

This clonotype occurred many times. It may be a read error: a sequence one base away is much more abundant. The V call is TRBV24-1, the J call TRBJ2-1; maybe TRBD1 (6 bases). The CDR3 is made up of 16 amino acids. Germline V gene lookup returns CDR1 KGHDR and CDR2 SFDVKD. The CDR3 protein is CATSDTDSEGYNGQFF. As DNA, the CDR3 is TGTGCCACCAGTGACACGGACAGCGAAGGCTACAATGGGCAGTTCTTC.

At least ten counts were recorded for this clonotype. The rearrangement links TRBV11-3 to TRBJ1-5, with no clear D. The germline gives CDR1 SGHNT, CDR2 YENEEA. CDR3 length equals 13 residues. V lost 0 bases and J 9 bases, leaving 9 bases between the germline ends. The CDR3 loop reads CASSLDTPLPQHF. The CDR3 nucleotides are TGTGCCAGCAGCTTAGACACCCCTCTGCCCCAGCATTTT.

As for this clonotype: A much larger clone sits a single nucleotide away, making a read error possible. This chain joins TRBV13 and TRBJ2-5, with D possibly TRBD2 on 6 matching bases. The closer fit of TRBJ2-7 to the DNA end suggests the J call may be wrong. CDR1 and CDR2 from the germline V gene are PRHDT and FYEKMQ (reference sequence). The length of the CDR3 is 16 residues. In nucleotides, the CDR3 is TGTGCCAGCAGCTTGGTTGGAGTAGCGGACTTCTACGAGCAGTACTTC. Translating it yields CASSLVGVADFYEQYF.

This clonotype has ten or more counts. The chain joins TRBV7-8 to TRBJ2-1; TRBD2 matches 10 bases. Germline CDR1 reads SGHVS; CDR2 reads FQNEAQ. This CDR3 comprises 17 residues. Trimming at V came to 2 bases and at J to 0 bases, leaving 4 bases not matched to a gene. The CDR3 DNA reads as TGTGCCAGCAGCTTAAGGGCTAGCGGGAGCTCCTACAATGAGCAGTTCTTC. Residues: CASSLRASGSSYNEQFF.

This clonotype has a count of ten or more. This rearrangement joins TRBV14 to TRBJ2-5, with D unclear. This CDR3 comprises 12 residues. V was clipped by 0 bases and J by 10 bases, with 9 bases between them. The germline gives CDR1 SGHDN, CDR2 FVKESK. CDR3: CASSQEGSGQYF. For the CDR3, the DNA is TGTGCCAGCAGCCAAGAGGGCTCGGGCCAGTACTTC.

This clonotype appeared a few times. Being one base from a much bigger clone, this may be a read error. CDR3 in DNA: TGTGCCAGCAGTTCGACAGTCACTGAAGCTTTCTTT. It encodes CASSSTVTEAFF. The chain is built from TRBV6-9 and TRBJ1-1, with D maybe TRBD1 (5 bases). Germline V gene lookup returns CDR1 MNHGY and CDR2 SVAAGI. The germline V and J ends were trimmed by 4 bases and 4 bases, with 7 bases remaining between them. The CDR3 contains 12 residues.

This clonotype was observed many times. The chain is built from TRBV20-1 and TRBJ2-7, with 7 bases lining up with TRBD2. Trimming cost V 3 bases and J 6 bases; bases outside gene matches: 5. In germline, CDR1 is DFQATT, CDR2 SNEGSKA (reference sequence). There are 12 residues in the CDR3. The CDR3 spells CSASGGGVEQYF. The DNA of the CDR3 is TGCAGTGCTAGTGGTGGGGGGGTCGAGCAGTACTTC.

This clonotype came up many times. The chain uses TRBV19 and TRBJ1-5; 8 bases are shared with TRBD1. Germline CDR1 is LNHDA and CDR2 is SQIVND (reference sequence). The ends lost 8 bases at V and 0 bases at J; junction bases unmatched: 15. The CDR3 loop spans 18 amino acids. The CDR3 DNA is TGTGCCAGTGATTCTGGACAGGGTGTATTAAATAGCAATCAGCCCCAGCATTTT. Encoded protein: CASDSGQGVLNSNQPQHF.

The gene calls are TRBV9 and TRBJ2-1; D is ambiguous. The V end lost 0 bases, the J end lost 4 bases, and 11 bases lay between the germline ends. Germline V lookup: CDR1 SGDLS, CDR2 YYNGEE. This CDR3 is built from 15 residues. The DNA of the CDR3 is TGTGCCAGCAGCGTAGATGGTTTCAGGTACAATGAGCAGTTCTTC. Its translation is CASSVDGFRYNEQFF.

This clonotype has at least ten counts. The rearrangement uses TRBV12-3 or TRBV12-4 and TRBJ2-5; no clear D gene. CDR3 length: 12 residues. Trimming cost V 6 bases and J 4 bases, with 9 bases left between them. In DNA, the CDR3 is TGTGCCAGCAGCTGGGATGGAGAGACCCAGTACTTC. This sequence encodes CASSWDGETQYF.

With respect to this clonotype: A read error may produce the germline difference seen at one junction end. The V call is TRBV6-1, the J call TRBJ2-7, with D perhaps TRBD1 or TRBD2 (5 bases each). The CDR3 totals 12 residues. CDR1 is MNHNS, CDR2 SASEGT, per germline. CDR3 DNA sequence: TGTGCCAGCAGCTTAACGAGGGGTCAGCAGTACTTT. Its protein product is CASSLTRGQQYF.

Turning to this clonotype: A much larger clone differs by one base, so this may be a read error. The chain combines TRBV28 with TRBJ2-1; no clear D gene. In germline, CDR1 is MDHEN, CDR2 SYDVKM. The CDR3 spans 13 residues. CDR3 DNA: TGTGCCAGCAGGTCATACGAAAAAGAGACCCGGTACTTC. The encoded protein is CASRSYEKETRYF.

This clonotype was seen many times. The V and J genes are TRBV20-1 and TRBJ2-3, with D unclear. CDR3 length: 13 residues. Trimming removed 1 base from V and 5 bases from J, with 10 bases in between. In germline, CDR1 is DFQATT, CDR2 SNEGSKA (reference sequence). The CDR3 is CSARVGTIDTQYF. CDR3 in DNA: TGCAGTGCTAGAGTCGGAACGATAGATACGCAGTATTTT.

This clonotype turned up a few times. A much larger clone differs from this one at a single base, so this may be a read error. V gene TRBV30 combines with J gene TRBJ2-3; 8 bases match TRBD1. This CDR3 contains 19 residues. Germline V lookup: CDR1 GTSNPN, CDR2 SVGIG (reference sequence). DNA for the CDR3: TGTGCCTGGAGTGTACGATCCGGGACAGGTCGATTCGGCACAGGTACGCAGTATTTT. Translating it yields CAWSVRSGTGRFGTGTQYF.

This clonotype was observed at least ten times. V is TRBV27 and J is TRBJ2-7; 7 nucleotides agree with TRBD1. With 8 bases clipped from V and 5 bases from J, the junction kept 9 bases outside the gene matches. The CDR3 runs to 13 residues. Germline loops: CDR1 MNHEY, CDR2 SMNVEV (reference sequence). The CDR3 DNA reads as TGTGCCAGCGGGTACAGGGGTAGCAACGAGCAGTACTTC. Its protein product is CASGYRGSNEQYF.

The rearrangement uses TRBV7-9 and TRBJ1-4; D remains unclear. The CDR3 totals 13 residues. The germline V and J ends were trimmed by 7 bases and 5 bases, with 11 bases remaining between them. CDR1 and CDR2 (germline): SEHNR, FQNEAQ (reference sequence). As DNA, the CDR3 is TGTGCCAGCAACCTCGGGCAGAATGAAAAACTGTTTTTT. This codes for CASNLGQNEKLFF.

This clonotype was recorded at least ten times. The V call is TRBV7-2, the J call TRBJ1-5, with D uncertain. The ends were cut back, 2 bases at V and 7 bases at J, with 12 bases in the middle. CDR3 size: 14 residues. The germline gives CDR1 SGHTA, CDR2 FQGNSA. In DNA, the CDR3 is TGTGCCAGCAGCTTAAGGCAGGTAGGCCAGCCCCAGCATTTT. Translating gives CASSLRQVGQPQHF. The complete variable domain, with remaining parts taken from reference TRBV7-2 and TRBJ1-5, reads GAGVSQSPSNKVTEKGKDVELRCDPISGHTALYWYRQSLGQGLEFLIYFQGNSAPDKSGLPSDRFSAERTGGSVSTLTIQRTQQEDSAVYLCASSLRQVGQPQHFGDGTRLSIL.

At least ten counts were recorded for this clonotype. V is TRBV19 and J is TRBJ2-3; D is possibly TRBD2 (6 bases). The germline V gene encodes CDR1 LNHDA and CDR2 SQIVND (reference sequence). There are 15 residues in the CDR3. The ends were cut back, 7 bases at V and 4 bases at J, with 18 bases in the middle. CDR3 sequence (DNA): TGTGCCAGTACCCCTACGGGACTGGGGTCAGATACGCAGTATTTT. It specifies CASTPTGLGSDTQYF.

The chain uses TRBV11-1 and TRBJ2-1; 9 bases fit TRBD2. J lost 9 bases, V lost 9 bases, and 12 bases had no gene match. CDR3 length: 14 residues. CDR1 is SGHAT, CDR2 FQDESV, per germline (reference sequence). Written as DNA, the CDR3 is TGTGCCAGTACTTTAGCGGGAGATGGGGTTGAGCAGTTCTTC. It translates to CASTLAGDGVEQFF.

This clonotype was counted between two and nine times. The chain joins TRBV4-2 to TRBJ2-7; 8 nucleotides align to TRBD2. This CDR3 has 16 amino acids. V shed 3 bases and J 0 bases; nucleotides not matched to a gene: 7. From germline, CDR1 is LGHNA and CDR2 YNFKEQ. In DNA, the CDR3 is TGTGCCAGCAGCCAGAATAGCGGGGTCAGCTCCTACGAGCAGTACTTC. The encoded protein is CASSQNSGVSSYEQYF.

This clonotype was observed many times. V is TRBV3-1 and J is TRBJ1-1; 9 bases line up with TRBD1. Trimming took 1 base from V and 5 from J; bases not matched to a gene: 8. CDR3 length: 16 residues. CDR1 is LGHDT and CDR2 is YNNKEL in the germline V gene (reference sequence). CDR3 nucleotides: TGTGCCAGCAGCCAAGTTGTTGGGACAGGGCGAACTGAAGCTTTCTTT. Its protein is CASSQVVGTGRTEAFF.

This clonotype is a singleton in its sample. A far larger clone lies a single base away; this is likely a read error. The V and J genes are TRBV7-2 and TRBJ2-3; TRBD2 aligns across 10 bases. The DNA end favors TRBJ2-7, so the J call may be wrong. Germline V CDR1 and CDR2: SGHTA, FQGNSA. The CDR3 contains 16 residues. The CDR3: CASSRGLARTYNEQYF. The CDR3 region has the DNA TGTGCCAGCAGCCGGGGACTAGCGAGAACCTACAATGAGCAGTACTTC.

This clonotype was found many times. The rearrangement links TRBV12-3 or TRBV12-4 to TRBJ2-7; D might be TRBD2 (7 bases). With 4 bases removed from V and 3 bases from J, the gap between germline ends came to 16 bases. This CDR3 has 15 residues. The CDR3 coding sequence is TGTGCCAGCAGTTCCCGCGGGGGCGCCGTCTACGAGCAGTACTTC. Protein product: CASSSRGGAVYEQYF.

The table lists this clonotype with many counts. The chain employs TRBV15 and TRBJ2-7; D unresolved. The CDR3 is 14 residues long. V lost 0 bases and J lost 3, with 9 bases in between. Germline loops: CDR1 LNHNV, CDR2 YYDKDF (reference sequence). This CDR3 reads CATSREVYNYEQYF. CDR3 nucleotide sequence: TGTGCCACCAGCAGAGAGGTTTACAACTACGAGCAGTACTTC.

DNA of the CDR3: TGTGCCTGGAGTAGGACAGTTCAAGGAGGTGGCTACACCTTC. Translated, it gives CAWSRTVQGGGYTF. V gene TRBV30 combines with J gene TRBJ1-2, with a tentative D call TRBD1 (6 bases). Germline assignment: CDR1 GTSNPN and CDR2 SVGIG (reference sequence). Trimming took 2 bases from V and 7 from J, leaving 17 bases between them. This CDR3 contains 14 residues.

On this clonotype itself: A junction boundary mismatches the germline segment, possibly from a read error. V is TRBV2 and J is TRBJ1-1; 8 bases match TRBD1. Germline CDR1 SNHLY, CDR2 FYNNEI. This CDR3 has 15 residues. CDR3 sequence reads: CASSLRGTGRTVAFF. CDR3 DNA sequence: TGTGCCAGCAGTTTAAGGGGGACAGGCCGAACTGTAGCTTTCTTT. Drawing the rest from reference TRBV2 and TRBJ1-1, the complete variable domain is EPEVTQTPSHQVTQMGQEVILRCVPISNHLYFYWYRQILGQKVEFLVSFYNNEISEKSEIFDDQFSVERPDGSNFTLKIRSTKLEDSAMYFCASSLRGTGRTVAFFGQGTRLTVV.